This T cell receptor beta chain stems from a study of cytomegalovirus exposure and HLA in healthy donors. Study information: Findings of an earlier analysis included around 120 million unique TCR beta sequences from some 200 million T cells.

In germline, CDR1 is MDHEN, CDR2 SYDVKM. The CDR3 covers 15 residues. V lost 7 bases and J lost 5; bases outside the gene matches: 11. This PCR relied on a set of 60 Vbeta primers and 13 Jbeta primers. TCRdb's copy holds only in-frame clones and misses some; the assay was immunoSEQ multiplex PCR. The repertoire has about 89,000 clones, around 74% of them found once; the top ten carry around 10%. This clone came up once. Its antigen is not known. Findings of the study overall: According to reports, the classifier identified cytomegalovirus status with high specificity and sensitivity. Cytomegalovirus-associated TCR beta chains were listed, numbering more than 150. Productive rates of about 87% or about 30% were seen for most TCR beta V segments in an earlier analysis.

Sequencing was done on a sample of PBMCs. The chain carries TRBV28 and TRBJ1-5; 7 bases are a match to TRBD1. The TCR comes from a man aged 25 to 40 in good health and CMV-seropositive. CDR3 nucleotides: TGTGCCAGCACCCTTAGACAGGGATTGGATCAGCCCCAGCATTTT. Its protein product is CASTLRQGLDQPQHF.